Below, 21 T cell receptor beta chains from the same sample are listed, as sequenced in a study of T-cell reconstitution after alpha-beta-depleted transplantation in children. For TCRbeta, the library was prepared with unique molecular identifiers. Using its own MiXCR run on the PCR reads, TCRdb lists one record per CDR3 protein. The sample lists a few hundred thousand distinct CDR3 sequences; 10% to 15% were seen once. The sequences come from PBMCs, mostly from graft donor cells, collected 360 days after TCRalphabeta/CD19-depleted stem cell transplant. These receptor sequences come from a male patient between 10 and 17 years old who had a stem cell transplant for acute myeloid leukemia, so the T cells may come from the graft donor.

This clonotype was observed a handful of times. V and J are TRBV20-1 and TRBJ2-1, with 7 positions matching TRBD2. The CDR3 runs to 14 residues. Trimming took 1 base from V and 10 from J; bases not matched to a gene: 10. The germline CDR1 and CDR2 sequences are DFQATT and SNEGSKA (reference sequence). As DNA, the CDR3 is TGCAGTGCTAGAGTTAATAGCGGGTTTGAGGAGCAGTTCTTC. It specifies CSARVNSGFEEQFF.

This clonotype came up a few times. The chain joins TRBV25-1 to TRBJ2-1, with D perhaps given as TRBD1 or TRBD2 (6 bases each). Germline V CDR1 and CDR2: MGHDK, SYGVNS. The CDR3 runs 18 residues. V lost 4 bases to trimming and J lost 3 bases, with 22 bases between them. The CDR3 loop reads CASSGLGWDGGGYNEQFF. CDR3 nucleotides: TGTGCCAGCAGTGGCCTGGGTTGGGACGGAGGGGGCTACAATGAGCAGTTCTTC.

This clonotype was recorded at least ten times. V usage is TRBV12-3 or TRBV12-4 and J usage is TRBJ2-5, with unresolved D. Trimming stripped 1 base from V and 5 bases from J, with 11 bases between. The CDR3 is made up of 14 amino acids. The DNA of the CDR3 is TGTGCCAGCAGTTTAGTAGGCCCCGGGGAGACCCAGTACTTC. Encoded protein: CASSLVGPGETQYF.

CDR3 bases: TGCAGCGTTGAAAGTTTGACGGCGAGCTCTGGAAACACCATATATTTT. It codes for CSVESLTASSGNTIYF. The chain has TRBV29-1 and TRBJ1-3, with D uncertain. The CDR3 covers 16 residues. V shed 2 bases and J shed 0 bases, with 14 bases lying between them. In germline, CDR1 is SQVTM, CDR2 ANQGSEA. The complete variable domain, with remaining parts taken from reference TRBV29-1 and TRBJ1-3, reads SAVISQKPSRDICQRGTSLTIQCQVDSQVTMMFWYRQQPGQSLTLIATANQGSEATYESGFVIDKFPISRPNLTFSTLTVSNMSPEDSSIYLCSVESLTASSGNTIYFGEGSWLTVV.

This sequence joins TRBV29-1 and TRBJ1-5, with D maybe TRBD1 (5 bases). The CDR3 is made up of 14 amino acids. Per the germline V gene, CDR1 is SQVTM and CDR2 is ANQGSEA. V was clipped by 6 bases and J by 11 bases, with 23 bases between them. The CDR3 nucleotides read TGCAGCGTCCTGCCGGGACGGGGGGAAGTGGCCCAGCATTTT. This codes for CSVLPGRGEVAQHF.

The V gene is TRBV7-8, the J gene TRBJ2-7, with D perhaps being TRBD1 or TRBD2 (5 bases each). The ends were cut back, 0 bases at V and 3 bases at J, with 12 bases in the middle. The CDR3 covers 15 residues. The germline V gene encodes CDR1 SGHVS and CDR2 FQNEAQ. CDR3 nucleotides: TGTGCCAGCAGCTTAGCGGCCCGGGGCAGCTACGAGCAGTACTTC. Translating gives CASSLAARGSYEQYF.

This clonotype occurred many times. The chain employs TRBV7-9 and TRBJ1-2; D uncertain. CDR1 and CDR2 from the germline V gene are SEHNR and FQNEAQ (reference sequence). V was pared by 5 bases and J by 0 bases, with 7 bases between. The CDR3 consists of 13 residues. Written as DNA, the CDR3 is TGTGCCAGCAGCCCCTCGGCTAACTATGGCTACACCTTC. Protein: CASSPSANYGYTF. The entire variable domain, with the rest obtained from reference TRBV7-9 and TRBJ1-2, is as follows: DTGVSQNPRHKITKRGQNVTFRCDPISEHNRLYWYRQTLGQGPEFLTYFQNEAQLEKSRLLSDRFSAERPKGSFSTLEIQRTEQGDSAMYLCASSPSANYGYTFGSGTRLTVV.

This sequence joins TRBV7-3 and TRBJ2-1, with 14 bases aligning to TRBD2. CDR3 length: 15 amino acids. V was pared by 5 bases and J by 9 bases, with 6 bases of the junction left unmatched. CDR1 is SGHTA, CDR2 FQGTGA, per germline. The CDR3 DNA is TGTGCCAGCAGCCCAAGACTAGCGGGAGGGATTGAGCAGTTCTTC. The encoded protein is CASSPRLAGGIEQFF.

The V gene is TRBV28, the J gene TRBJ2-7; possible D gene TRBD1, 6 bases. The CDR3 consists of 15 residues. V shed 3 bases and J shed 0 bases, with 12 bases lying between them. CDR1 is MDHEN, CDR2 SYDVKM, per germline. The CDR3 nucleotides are TGTGCCAGCAGTTTCCCAGGGGACCTCTCCTACGAGCAGTACTTC. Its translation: CASSFPGDLSYEQYF.

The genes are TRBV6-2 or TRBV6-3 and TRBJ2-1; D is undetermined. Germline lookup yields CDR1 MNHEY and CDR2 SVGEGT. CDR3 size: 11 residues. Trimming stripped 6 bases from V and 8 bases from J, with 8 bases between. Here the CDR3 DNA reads TGTGCCAGCAGAAGATGGGATGAGCAGTTCTTC. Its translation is CASRRWDEQFF.

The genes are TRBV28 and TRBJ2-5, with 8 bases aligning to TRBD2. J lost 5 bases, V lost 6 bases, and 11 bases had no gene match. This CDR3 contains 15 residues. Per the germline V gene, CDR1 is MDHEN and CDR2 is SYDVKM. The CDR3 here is CASSPTSGRWETQYF. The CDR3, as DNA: TGTGCCAGCAGCCCTACTAGCGGCCGGTGGGAGACCCAGTACTTC.

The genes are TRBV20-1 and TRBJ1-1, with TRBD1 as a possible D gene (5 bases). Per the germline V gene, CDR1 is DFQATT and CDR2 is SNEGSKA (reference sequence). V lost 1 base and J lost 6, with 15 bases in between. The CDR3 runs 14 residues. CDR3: CSARVWQGLAEAFF. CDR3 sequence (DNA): TGCAGTGCTAGAGTGTGGCAGGGCTTGGCTGAAGCTTTCTTT.

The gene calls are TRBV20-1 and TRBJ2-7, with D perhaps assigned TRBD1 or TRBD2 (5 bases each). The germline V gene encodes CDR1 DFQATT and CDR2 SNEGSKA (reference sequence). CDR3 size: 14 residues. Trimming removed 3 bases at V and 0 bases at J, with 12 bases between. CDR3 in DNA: TGCAGTGCTAGGTGGGTCGGGACCTCCTACGAGCAGTACTTC. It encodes CSARWVGTSYEQYF.

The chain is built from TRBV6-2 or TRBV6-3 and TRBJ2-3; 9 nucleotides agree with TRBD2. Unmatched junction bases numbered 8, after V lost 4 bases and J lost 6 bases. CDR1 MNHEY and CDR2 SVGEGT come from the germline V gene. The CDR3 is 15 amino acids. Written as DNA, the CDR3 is TGTGCCAGCAGTTTCGTGGGACTAGCTCCGGATACGCAGTATTTT. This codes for CASSFVGLAPDTQYF.

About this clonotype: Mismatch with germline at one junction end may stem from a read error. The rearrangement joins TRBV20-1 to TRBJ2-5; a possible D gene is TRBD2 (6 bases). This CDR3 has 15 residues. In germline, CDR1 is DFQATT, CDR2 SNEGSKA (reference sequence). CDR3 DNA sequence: TGCAGTGCTAGAGATGCGGGACGGGCCCAAGGGACCCAGTACTTC. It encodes CSARDAGRAQGTQYF.

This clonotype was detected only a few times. The DNA of the CDR3 is TGTGCCACCAGCAGGAAGGGGCAGGGCCCTAATCAGCCCCAGCATTTT. Protein sequence: CATSRKGQGPNQPQHF. The chain uses TRBV15 and TRBJ1-5; D possibly corresponds to TRBD1 (5 bases). CDR3 size: 16 residues. Trimming shortened V by 3 bases and J by 4 bases, and 16 bases separated the two germline ends. Looked up from germline, CDR1 is LNHNV and CDR2 is YYDKDF (reference sequence).

Here the CDR3 DNA reads TGTGCCAGCAGCTTACGGGGGAGATACGAGCAGTACTTC. Protein: CASSLRGRYEQYF. J is TRBJ2-7 and V is TRBV7-2, with D possibly matching TRBD2 (6 bases). This CDR3 region has 13 residues. V shed 2 bases and J shed 4 bases, with 9 bases lying between them. The V gene's germline CDR1 is SGHTA and CDR2 FQGNSA.

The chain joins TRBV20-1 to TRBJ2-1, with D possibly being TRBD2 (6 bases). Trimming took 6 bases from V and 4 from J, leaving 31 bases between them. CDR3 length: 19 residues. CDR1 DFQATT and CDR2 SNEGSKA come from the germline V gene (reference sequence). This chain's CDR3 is CSARNPRHPGTPTYNEQFF. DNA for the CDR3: TGCAGTGCGCGAAACCCGAGGCACCCCGGGACTCCAACTTACAATGAGCAGTTCTTC.

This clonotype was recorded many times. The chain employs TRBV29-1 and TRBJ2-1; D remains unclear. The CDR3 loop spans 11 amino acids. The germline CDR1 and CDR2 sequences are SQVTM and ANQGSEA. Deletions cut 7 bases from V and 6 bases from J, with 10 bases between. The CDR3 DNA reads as TGCAGCGCTTTAGTGGGCAATGAGCAGTTCTTC. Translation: CSALVGNEQFF.

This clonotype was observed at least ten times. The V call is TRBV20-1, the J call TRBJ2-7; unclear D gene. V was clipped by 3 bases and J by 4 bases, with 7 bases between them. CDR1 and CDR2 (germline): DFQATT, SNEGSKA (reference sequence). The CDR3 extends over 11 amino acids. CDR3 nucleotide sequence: TGCAGTGCTAGCTATCGGTACGAGCAGTACTTC. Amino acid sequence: CSASYRYEQYF.

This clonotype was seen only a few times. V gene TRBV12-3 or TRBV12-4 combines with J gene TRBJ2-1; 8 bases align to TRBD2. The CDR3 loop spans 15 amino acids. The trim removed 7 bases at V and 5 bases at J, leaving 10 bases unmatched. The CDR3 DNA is TGTGCCAGCAACCTGGGACTAGGGAATAACAATGAGCAGTTCTTC. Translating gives CASNLGLGNNNEQFF.